This T cell receptor (beta chain) was sequenced in a study of T-cell memory formation after mild COVID-19. With regard to this clonotype: Just one base apart from a much larger clone, this may be a read error.

CDR3 length: 14 amino acids. Trimming pared 2 bases from V and 9 bases from J, leaving 14 bases between. TCRdb used MiXCR to reprocess the 5' RACE reads, holding one entry per CDR3 protein. The sample shows 450,000 or so distinct CDR3 sequences, 20% to 25% of them seen only once. The material sequenced was PBMCs or a T cell subset sorted from them (not recorded which). This receptor was obtained from an adult woman who had mild COVID-19 (a few samples of this study predate the infection). Cell type and time point are not known. The genes are TRBV12-3 or TRBV12-4 and TRBJ2-4; D may be TRBD2 (5 bases). The DNA for the CDR3 is TGTGCCAGCAGTTTATCGCTAGCTTCGGTCATTCAGTACTTC. Its protein is CASSLSLASVIQYF.